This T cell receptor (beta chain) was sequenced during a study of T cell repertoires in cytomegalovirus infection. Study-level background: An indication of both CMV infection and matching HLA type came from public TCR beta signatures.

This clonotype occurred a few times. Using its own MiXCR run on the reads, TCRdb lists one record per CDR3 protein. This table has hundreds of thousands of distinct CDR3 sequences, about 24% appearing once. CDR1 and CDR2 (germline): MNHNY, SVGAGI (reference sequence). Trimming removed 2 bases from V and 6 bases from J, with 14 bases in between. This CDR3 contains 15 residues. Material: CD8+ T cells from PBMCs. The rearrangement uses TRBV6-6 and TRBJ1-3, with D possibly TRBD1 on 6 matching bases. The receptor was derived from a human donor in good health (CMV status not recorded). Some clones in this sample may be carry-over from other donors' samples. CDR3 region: CASSYPGGRENTIYF. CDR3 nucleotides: TGTGCCAGCAGTTACCCCGGGGGCAGGGAAAACACCATATATTTT.